The sequence of this T cell receptor (beta chain) was determined in a study of T cell responses to AZD1222 COVID-19 vaccine. Sequencing used immunoSEQ multiplex PCR; TCRdb keeps in-frame clones, though not all of them. The sample records some 99,000 clones, 90% to 95% being singletons. CDR3 length: 16 amino acids. Trimming stripped 0 bases from V and 3 bases from J, with 15 bases between. Germline values: CDR1 SGHRS, CDR2 YFSETQ. The V gene is TRBV5-1, the J gene TRBJ1-1; D is ambiguous. This specimen consisted of peripheral blood, obtained on day 0 of AZD1222 vaccination. This TCR derives from an adult in good health. CDR3 sequence reads: CASSLAGSTGYTEAFF. In DNA, the CDR3 is TGCGCCAGCAGCTTGGCCGGGTCCACCGGGTACACTGAAGCTTTCTTT. Together with reference TRBV5-1 and TRBJ1-1, the CDR3 gives the full variable domain: KAGVTQTPRYLIKTRGQQVTLSCSPISGHRSVSWYQQTPGQGLQFLFEYFSETQRNKGNFPGRFSGRQFSNSRSEMNVSTLELGDSALYLCASSLAGSTGYTEAFFGQGTRLTVV.